This T cell receptor beta chain was sequenced during a study of T cells in Graves' hyperthyroidism and ophthalmopathy. The TCR beta CDR3 regions underwent amplification using RNA transcripts as the source. Using the HTBI primer set, a first-round RT-PCR was run on the TCR CDR3. From the multiplex PCR reads, TCRdb called clonotypes with MiXCR, one entry per CDR3 protein. The table lists around 580,000 distinct CDR3 sequences, more than 45% of them singletons. For this clonotype: A read error may account for a junction end that differs from germline.

The CDR3 length is 14 residues. Germline V gives CDR1 SGHTA, CDR2 FQGNSA. The sequencing sample was made of peripheral blood or thyroid tissue (not recorded which). The V and J genes are TRBV7-2 and TRBJ2-5; 8 bases map to TRBD2. The clonotype was recovered from a woman under 30 with Graves' hyperthyroidism. CDR3 nucleotides: TGTACCAGCAGCCTAGCGGGTGTAGCGCCTCACCAGTACTTC. Protein: CTSSLAGVAPHQYF.